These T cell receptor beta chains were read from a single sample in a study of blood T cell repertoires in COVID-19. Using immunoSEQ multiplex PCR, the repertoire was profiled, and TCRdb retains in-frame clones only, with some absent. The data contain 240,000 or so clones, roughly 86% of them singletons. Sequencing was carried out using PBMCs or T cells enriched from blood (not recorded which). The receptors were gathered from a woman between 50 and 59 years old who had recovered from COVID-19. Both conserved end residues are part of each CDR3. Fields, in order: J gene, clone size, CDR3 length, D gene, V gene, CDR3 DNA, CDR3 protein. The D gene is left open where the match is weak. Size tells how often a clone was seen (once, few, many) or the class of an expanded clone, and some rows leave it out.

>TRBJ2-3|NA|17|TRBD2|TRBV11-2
TGTGCCAGCAGGCGTGATGCTGCTAGCGGGAGGAGAGATACGCAGTATTTT
CASRRDAASGRRDTQYF
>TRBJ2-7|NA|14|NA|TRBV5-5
TGTGCCAGCAGCTTGGGGGGCAGCTCCTACGAGCAGTACTTC
CASSLGGSSYEQYF
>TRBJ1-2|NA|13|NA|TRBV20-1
TGCAGTGCTAGTAGAGGTGGTAGTTATGGCTACACCTTC
CSASRGGSYGYTF
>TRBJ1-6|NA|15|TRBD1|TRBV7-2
TGTGCCAGCAGCTTAGGGGCAGGGGGGCGTAGGACCCTCCACTTT
CASSLGAGGRRTLHF
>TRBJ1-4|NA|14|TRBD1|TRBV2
TGTGCCAGCAGAGGGGACAGGACTAATGAAAAACTGTTTTTT
CASRGDRTNEKLFF
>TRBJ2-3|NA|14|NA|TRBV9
TGTGCCAGCAGCGTAGCCAGTGCCACAGATACGCAGTATTTT
CASSVASATDTQYF
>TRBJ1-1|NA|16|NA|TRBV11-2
TGTGCCAGCAGCCTACAGGACATTCTTCTGAACACTGAAGCTTTCTTT
CASSLQDILLNTEAFF
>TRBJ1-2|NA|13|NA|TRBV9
TGTGCCAGCAGCGTAGACCCCGACTCCGGCTACACCTTC
CASSVDPDSGYTF
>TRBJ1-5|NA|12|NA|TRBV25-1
TGTGCCAGCAGGTGGGCCGATCAGCCCCAGCATTTT
CASRWADQPQHF
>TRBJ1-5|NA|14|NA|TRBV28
TGTGCCAGCAGGACCCCACAGCCCAATCAGCCCCAGCATTTT
CASRTPQPNQPQHF
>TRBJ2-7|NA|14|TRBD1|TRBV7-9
TGTGCCAGCAGCTTAGGGACAGGGGGAGGCGAGCAGTACTTC
CASSLGTGGGEQYF
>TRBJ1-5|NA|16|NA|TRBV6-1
TGTGCCAGCAGTGGACAAAACAGGGTTAGCAATCAGCCCCAGCATTTT
CASSGQNRVSNQPQHF
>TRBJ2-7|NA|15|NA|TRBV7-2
TGTGCCAGCAGCTTAGAGTCGGGGAGCTCCTACGAGCAGTACTTC
CASSLESGSSYEQYF
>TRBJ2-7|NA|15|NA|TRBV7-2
TGTGCCAGCAGCCCCCGGACAGTGAGCTCCTACGAGCAGTACTTC
CASSPRTVSSYEQYF
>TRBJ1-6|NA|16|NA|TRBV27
TGTGCCAGCAGTTTATCAATTCAGGGTTTTCGGTCACCCCTCCACTTT
CASSLSIQGFRSPLHF
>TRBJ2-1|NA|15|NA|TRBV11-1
TGTGCCAGCAGCTTAGGGCAGGGGAACTACAATGAGCAGTTCTTC
CASSLGQGNYNEQFF
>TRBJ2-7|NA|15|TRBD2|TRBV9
TGTGCCAGCAGCTATGGACTAGCGGGAGCCTACGAGCAGTACTTC
CASSYGLAGAYEQYF
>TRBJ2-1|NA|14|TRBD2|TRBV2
TGTGCCACCACTAGCGGGGTATCCTACAATGAGCAGTTCTTC
CATTSGVSYNEQFF
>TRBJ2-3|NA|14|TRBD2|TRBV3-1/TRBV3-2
TGTGCCAGCAGCCACGGGGGGGCGGTAGATACGCAGTATTTT
CASSHGGAVDTQYF
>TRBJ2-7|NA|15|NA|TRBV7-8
TGTGCCAGCAGCCTCACGGGGAGTCTCACCTACGAGCAGTACTTC
CASSLTGSLTYEQYF
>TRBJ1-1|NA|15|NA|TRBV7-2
TGTGCCAGCAGCTTAGCAACTTTCGGGAACACTGAAGCTTTCTTT
CASSLATFGNTEAFF
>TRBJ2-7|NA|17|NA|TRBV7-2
TGTGCCAGCAGCTTAGATTTTATGGGGGGGGGCGTCCACGAGCAGTACTTC
CASSLDFMGGGVHEQYF
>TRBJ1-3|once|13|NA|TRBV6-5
TGTGCCAGCAGAGGAGGGAACGGAAACACCATATATTTT
CASRGGNGNTIYF
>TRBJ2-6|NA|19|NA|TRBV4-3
TGCGCCAGCAGCCAAGATTTCGGAGCCAGATCCTATGGGGCCAACGTCCTGACTTTC
CASSQDFGARSYGANVLTF
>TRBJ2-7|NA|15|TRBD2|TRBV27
TGTGCCAGCAGTTCGTACCCGGGAGGAGCCTACGAGCAGTACTTC
CASSSYPGGAYEQYF
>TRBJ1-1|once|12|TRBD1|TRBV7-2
TGTGCCAGCAGCTTTCAGGGACAGGCAGCTTTCTTT
CASSFQGQAAFF
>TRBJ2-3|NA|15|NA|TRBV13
TGTGCCAGCAGCTTACCTAGCCTAATTGGCGATACGCAGTATTTT
CASSLPSLIGDTQYF
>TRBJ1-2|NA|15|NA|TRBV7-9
TGTGCCAGCAGCGCAGACGGGGGTTCTCCCTATCGCTACACCTTC
CASSADGGSPYRYTF
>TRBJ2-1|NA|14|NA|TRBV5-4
TGTGCCAGCAGCTTGGCGATGGGGCCGAATGAGCAGTTCTTC
CASSLAMGPNEQFF
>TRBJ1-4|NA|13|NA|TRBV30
TGTGCCTGGAGTCCAGGGTGGGCTGAAAAACTGTTTTTT
CAWSPGWAEKLFF
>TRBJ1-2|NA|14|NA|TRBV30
TGTGCCTGCCCTCGGGACAAACAAAAATATGGCTACACCTTC
CACPRDKQKYGYTF
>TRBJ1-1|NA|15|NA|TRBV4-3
TGCGCCAGCAGCCAATTGCCCCTATCTTACACTGAAGCTTTCTTT
CASSQLPLSYTEAFF
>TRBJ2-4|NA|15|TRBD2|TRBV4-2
TGTGCCAGCAGCCCCGGAGCGGGAGGAGGGAACATTCAGTACTTC
CASSPGAGGGNIQYF
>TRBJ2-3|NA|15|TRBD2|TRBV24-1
TGTGCCACCAGTAGCGGGGGGGCCGGCACAGATACGCAGTATTTT
CATSSGGAGTDTQYF
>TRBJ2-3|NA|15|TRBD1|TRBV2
TGTGCCAGCACCCTCACAGGGGGTTTCGGTCATCCGCAGTATTTT
CASTLTGGFGHPQYF
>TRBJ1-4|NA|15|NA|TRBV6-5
TGTGCCAGCAGTCTCCGGGACACGGAGTATGAAAAACTGTTTTTT
CASSLRDTEYEKLFF
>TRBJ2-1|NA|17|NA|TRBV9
TGTGCCAGCAGCGTAGAGGACCCGGGGTACTTAGCTAATGAGCAGTTCTTC
CASSVEDPGYLANEQFF
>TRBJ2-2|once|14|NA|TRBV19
TGTGCCAGTAGTAGAAAGGGGGTCACCGGGGAGCTGTTTTTT
CASSRKGVTGELFF
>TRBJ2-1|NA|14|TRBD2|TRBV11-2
TGTGCCAGCAGCTTCGGGGGGGGCCGAGGTGAGCAGTTCTTC
CASSFGGGRGEQFF
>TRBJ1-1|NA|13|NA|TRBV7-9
TGTGCCAGCAGCCTCCAGGGTCACACTGAAGCTTTCTTT
CASSLQGHTEAFF
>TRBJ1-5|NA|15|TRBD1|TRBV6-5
TGTGCCAGCAGATCCACAGGGGGAGGCAATCAGCCCCAGCATTTT
CASRSTGGGNQPQHF
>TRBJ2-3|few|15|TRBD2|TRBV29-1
TGCAGCGTTGTAAGTTGGCGGGGGGGCACAGATACGCAGTATTTT
CSVVSWRGGTDTQYF
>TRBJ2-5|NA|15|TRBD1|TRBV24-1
TGTGCCACCAGTGGATGGACAGGGCGGCAAGAGACCCAGTACTTC
CATSGWTGRQETQYF
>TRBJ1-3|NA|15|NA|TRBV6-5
TGTGCCAGCAGTTACTTACAGGGCTCTGGAAACACCATATATTTT
CASSYLQGSGNTIYF
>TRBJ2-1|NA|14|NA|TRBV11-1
TGTGCCAGCAGGCCCGTCCCGGGGGGCCTTGAGCAGTTCTTC
CASRPVPGGLEQFF
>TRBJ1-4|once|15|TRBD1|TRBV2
TGTGCCAGCAATAAACGACAGGGAACTAATGAAAAACTGTTTTTT
CASNKRQGTNEKLFF
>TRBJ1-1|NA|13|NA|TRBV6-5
TGTGCCAGCAGCCCGAACTTCGACACTGAAGCTTTCTTT
CASSPNFDTEAFF
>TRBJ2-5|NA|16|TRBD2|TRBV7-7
TGTGCTAGCAGCTTAGTTGGTAGCGGGAGACAAGAGACCCAGTACTTC
CASSLVGSGRQETQYF
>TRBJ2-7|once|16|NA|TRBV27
TGTGCCAGCAGTCCCTCGACAGGAGACCACTCCTACGAGCAGTACTTC
CASSPSTGDHSYEQYF
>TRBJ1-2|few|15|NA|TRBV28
TGTGCCAGCAGTTCCCCTGGGGCGAACATCTATGGCTACACCTTC
CASSSPGANIYGYTF
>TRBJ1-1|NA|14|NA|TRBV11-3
TGTGCCAGCAGCTTCGGGGGACTGAACACTGAAGCTTTCTTT
CASSFGGLNTEAFF
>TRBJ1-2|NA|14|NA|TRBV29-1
TGCAGCGTTGAAGATCCGGACAGACTCTATGGCTACACCTTC
CSVEDPDRLYGYTF
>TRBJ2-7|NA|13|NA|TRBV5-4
TGTGCCAGCAGCTTGGGACTAACCTACGAGCAGTACTTC
CASSLGLTYEQYF
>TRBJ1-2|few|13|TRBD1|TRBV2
TGTGCCAGCACCCTCGACAGGGGCTATGGCTACACCTTC
CASTLDRGYGYTF
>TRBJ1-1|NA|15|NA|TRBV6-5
TGTGCCAGCAGTTACTCGGTACAGGGGAACACTGAAGCTTTCTTT
CASSYSVQGNTEAFF